This is a list of T cell receptor beta chains from one sample in a study of spatial heterogeneity in lung cancer. TCRdb passed the 5' RACE reads through MiXCR, listing each CDR3 protein once. The sample consists of 110,000 or so distinct CDR3 sequences, under 14% of them appearing once. Sequencing was performed on PBMCs, taken at follow-up. The receptor source for this set is a female donor with early-stage non-small cell lung cancer. CDR3s include the opening cysteine and the closing phenylalanine or tryptophan. The D gene is left open where the match is weak. Size is omitted from some rows. Given values are once, few, many or a class for expanded clones.

d_call,clone_size,v_call,j_call,cdr3_nt,cdr3_aa
TRBD1,few,TRBV10-3,TRBJ1-1,TGTGCCACTCAACGACAGGGGACCACTGAAGCTTTCTTT,CATQRQGTTEAFF
TRBD2,few,TRBV25-1,TRBJ2-1,TGTGCCAGCAGGAGGGAGGGCGGCTACAATGAGCAGTTCTTC,CASRREGGYNEQFF
TRBD2,.,TRBV5-5,TRBJ2-3,TGTGCCAGCAGCCGAATCCTGACTAGCGCGGCAGATACGCAGTATTTT,CASSRILTSAADTQYF
TRBD1,few,TRBV6-5,TRBJ2-7,TGTGCCAGCAGTTACTCACAACAGGGGACCTACGAGCAGTACTTC,CASSYSQQGTYEQYF
.,.,TRBV12-3/TRBV12-4,TRBJ1-2,TGTGCCAGCAGTCCGACGGGTGGGTATGGCTACACCTTC,CASSPTGGYGYTF
.,many,TRBV24-1,TRBJ1-2,TGTGCCACTTGGACAGCTATCTATGGCTACACCTTC,CATWTAIYGYTF
TRBD1,few,TRBV7-2,TRBJ2-3,TGTGCCAGCAGCTTTACAGGGGGCGCTGGCACAGATACGCAGTATTTT,CASSFTGGAGTDTQYF
TRBD1,.,TRBV11-1,TRBJ2-5,TGTGCCAGCAGCCTCCCGGGACAGGGAATGCCCCAGTACTTC,CASSLPGQGMPQYF
TRBD1,.,TRBV11-2,TRBJ2-7,TGTGCCAGCAGCTTAGGCAATATGGGACAGTTTTCCTACGAGCAGTACTTC,CASSLGNMGQFSYEQYF
.,.,TRBV30,TRBJ2-5,TGTGCCTGGACCTCATCCGCGGGTGAGACCCAGTACTTC,CAWTSSAGETQYF
.,.,TRBV6-1,TRBJ1-5,TGTGCCAGCAGTCCTCGAGGGGGACCCCAGCATTTT,CASSPRGGPQHF
.,.,TRBV27,TRBJ1-5,TGTGCCAGCAGTGCCAGGGGAATTCAGCCCCAGCATTTT,CASSARGIQPQHF
TRBD2,many,TRBV7-9,TRBJ2-1,TGTGCCAGCAGTACGGGAGGCCGGACCTTCAATGAGCAGTTCTTC,CASSTGGRTFNEQFF
TRBD2,.,TRBV6-2/TRBV6-3,TRBJ2-3,TGTGCCAGCAGGGCAAGCGGGATCAACACAGATACGCAGTATTTT,CASRASGINTDTQYF
.,few,TRBV29-1,TRBJ1-6,TGCAGCGTGAAGGACCGTAATTCACCCCTCCACTTT,CSVKDRNSPLHF
TRBD1,many,TRBV24-1,TRBJ2-2,TGTGCCACCACCGGCAGGGGGTCTGGTGGGACCGGGGAGCTGTTTTTT,CATTGRGSGGTGELFF
TRBD2,few,TRBV18,TRBJ2-3,TGTGCCAGCTCACCACCGGCGTCAGCGGGAATCACAGATACGCAGTATTTT,CASSPPASAGITDTQYF
TRBD2,few,TRBV7-9,TRBJ2-6,TGTGCCAGCAGTAGAGGACTAGCGGGATATGGGGCCAACGTCCTGACTTTC,CASSRGLAGYGANVLTF
.,few,TRBV28,TRBJ1-6,TGTGCCAGCCTGACAGCCCTCGTAGGTCCCCTCCACTTT,CASLTALVGPLHF
TRBD2,.,TRBV7-2,TRBJ2-3,TGTGCCAGCAGCCTTTGGACTAGCGGGAGGGCCGGTACGCAGTATTTT,CASSLWTSGRAGTQYF
TRBD1,many,TRBV7-9,TRBJ1-3,TGTGCCAGCAGCTTAGATGGGACAGGGCCCTCTGGAAACACCATATATTTT,CASSLDGTGPSGNTIYF
TRBD1,once,TRBV20-1,TRBJ1-5,TGCAGTGCTAGAGCAGGGGGCAGTGGCGGCCAGCCCCAGCATTTT,CSARAGGSGGQPQHF
.,many,TRBV7-6,TRBJ1-6,TGTGCCAGCAGCAAAGGGAGCTCCTATAATTCACCCCTCCACTTT,CASSKGSSYNSPLHF
TRBD2,many,TRBV29-1,TRBJ2-3,TGCAGCGTAGGCGACTCTAGCGGGAGGGGAGATACGCAGTATTTT,CSVGDSSGRGDTQYF
.,few,TRBV5-6,TRBJ2-4,TGTGCCAGCAGCTCTCCTCCCAGAGCCAAAAACATTCAGTACTTC,CASSSPPRAKNIQYF
.,.,TRBV9,TRBJ1-1,TGTGCCAGCAGTCGACAGTCTGACACTGAAGCTTTCTTT,CASSRQSDTEAFF
.,.,TRBV19,TRBJ1-4,TGTGCCAGTAGGACCGGGGGCTCTGGCGAAAAACTGTTTTTT,CASRTGGSGEKLFF
TRBD1,.,TRBV15,TRBJ1-1,TGTGCCACCAGCAGAGCAGTAAACAGGGGTCGCTTCAACACTGAAGCTTTCTTT,CATSRAVNRGRFNTEAFF
.,.,TRBV7-2,TRBJ1-1,TGTGCCAGCAGCAAAAGCGGGGGGCGCGCAACTGAAGCTTTCTTT,CASSKSGGRATEAFF
.,many,TRBV2,TRBJ2-7,TGTGCCAGCAGTGAATTACGAGGACCACCCTACGAGCAGTACTTC,CASSELRGPPYEQYF
TRBD1,.,TRBV7-9,TRBJ1-1,TGTGCCAGCAGCTTCGGACAGGGCTATGAAGCTTTCTTT,CASSFGQGYEAFF
TRBD2,many,TRBV7-8,TRBJ2-7,TGTGCCAGCAGCCCTCGACTAGCGGGCAACTACGAGCAGTACTTC,CASSPRLAGNYEQYF
.,few,TRBV19,TRBJ1-1,TGTGCCAGGCGGCCCTCGAACACTGAAGCTTTCTTT,CARRPSNTEAFF
.,.,TRBV6-2/TRBV6-3,TRBJ1-2,TGTGCCAGCAGGAAGAGCTCCCCGGCTGCCTATGGCTACACCTTC,CASRKSSPAAYGYTF
.,few,TRBV7-9,TRBJ2-7,TGTGCCAGCAGCTTAGGCACTACCTACGAGCAGTACTTC,CASSLGTTYEQYF
.,.,TRBV28,TRBJ1-3,TGTGCCAGCAGTTTATTGTGGGGATCTGGAAACACCATATATTTT,CASSLLWGSGNTIYF
.,many,TRBV27,TRBJ2-2,TGTGCCAGCAGTTTACTCGGAGGATCCCCCGGGGAGCTGTTTTTT,CASSLLGGSPGELFF
.,many,TRBV10-3,TRBJ2-3,TGTGCCATCAGTGGGAATTCCCGCACAGATACGCAGTATTTT,CAISGNSRTDTQYF
TRBD2,.,TRBV28,TRBJ2-3,TGTGCCAGCAGTTTACCGGGACTAGCGGGACCCACGTCCCCTTCCACAGATACGCAGTATTTT,CASSLPGLAGPTSPSTDTQYF
.,few,TRBV5-1,TRBJ1-6,TGCGCCAGCAGCTTGGCTCCCAGGGAGCCGGGGACCCTCCACTTT,CASSLAPREPGTLHF
.,many,TRBV13,TRBJ2-4,TGTGCCAGCAGCCCCTGGGGAGGCGTGCCAGGGAACATTCAGTACTTC,CASSPWGGVPGNIQYF
.,few,TRBV5-1,TRBJ1-1,TGCGCCAGCAGCTTGGTAGGTGGGGTCTCTGAAGCTTTCTTT,CASSLVGGVSEAFF